Shown below are 27 T cell receptor beta chains from a single sample sequenced in a study of blood T cell repertoires in COVID-19. Sequencing was performed with immunoSEQ multiplex PCR; in TCRdb, only in-frame clones are kept and a portion is missing. The data show 95,000 to 120,000 clones, with 55% to 75% seen just once and about 1.8% held by the top ten. Sequencing was carried out using peripheral blood. These receptors originate from a middle-aged woman with acute or convalescent COVID-19.

The genes are TRBV19 and TRBJ2-1; TRBD2 matches at 9 bases. The germline V gene encodes CDR1 LNHDA and CDR2 SQIVND (reference sequence). The length of the CDR3 is 15 residues. V lost 2 bases, J lost 7 bases, and 6 bases stayed unmatched. The CDR3 here is CASSISGGWRNEQFF. In DNA, the CDR3 is TGTGCCAGTAGTATAAGCGGGGGGTGGAGGAATGAGCAGTTCTTC. Full variable domain (rest looked up from reference TRBV19 and TRBJ2-1): DGGITQSPKYLFRKEGQNVTLSCEQNLNHDAMYWYRQDPGQGLRLIYYSQIVNDFQKGDIAEGYSVSREKKESFPLTVTSAQKNPTAFYLCASSISGGWRNEQFFGPGTRLTVL.

This clone has only a few counts. V gene TRBV2 combines with J gene TRBJ2-7; D call uncertain. The V end was cut by 5 bases, the J end by 6 bases, with 11 bases between. The CDR3 spans 12 residues. Germline CDR1 SNHLY, CDR2 FYNNEI. The CDR3 coding sequence is TGTGCCAGCAGTCCCTTAGCTGCCGAGCAGTACTTC. Residues: CASSPLAAEQYF.

The chain is built from TRBV2 and TRBJ1-5; D not certain. V was pared by 6 bases and J by 4 bases, with 4 bases between. The CDR3 totals 11 residues. CDR1 and CDR2 (germline): SNHLY, FYNNEI. DNA for the CDR3: TGTGCCAGCAGACTTAATCAGCCCCAGCATTTT. This sequence encodes CASRLNQPQHF.

The rearrangement uses TRBV5-4 and TRBJ2-7; D is possibly TRBD1 (6 bases). V was cut by 1 base and J by 6 bases, with 11 bases left in between. The CDR3 is 13 amino acids. The germline CDR1 and CDR2 sequences are SGHNT and YYREEE (reference sequence). CDR3 coding DNA: TGTGCCAGCAGCTTGCAGGGGCCCAGCGAGCAGTACTTC. It is translated as CASSLQGPSEQYF.

This clone was counted a few times. The same CDR3 also results from other DNA sequences found in this sample. V and J are TRBV25-1 and TRBJ2-5; the match to TRBD2 covers 12 bases. From germline, CDR1 is MGHDK and CDR2 SYGVNS. Losses at the gene ends were 2 bases for V and 5 bases for J; bases not matched to a gene: 6. This CDR3 is 16 amino acids long. The CDR3, as DNA: TGTGCCAGCAGTGAACTAGCGGGGGGGCTTCAGGAGACCCAGTACTTC. This encodes CASSELAGGLQETQYF.

The chain joins TRBV20-1 to TRBJ2-7, with D perhaps TRBD1 (6 bases). CDR1 and CDR2 (germline): DFQATT, SNEGSKA (reference sequence). The CDR3 loop spans 10 amino acids. V was shortened by 5 bases and J by 5 bases, with 7 bases between the two germline ends. The CDR3 nucleotides read TGCAGTGCTTACAGGGACGAGCAGTACTTC. This gives the protein CSAYRDEQYF.

The V call is TRBV4-1, the J call TRBJ1-6, with a possible D match to TRBD1 (6 bases). The CDR3 contains 15 residues. The germline V and J ends were trimmed by 1 base and 13 bases, with 17 bases remaining between them. Germline loops: CDR1 MGHRA, CDR2 YSYEKL. The CDR3 region is CASSQAWTAIGPLHF. CDR3 DNA sequence: TGCGCCAGCAGCCAAGCTTGGACAGCCATAGGTCCCCTCCACTTT.

V usage is TRBV30 and J usage is TRBJ1-1, with D possibly TRBD1 on 6 matching bases. The CDR3 covers 16 residues. Trimming took 0 bases from V and 5 from J, leaving 19 bases between them. Germline CDR1 GTSNPN, CDR2 SVGIG (reference sequence). In DNA form, the CDR3 reads TGTGCCTGGAGTGTTCTGGGGTGGGAGGGGGGAACTGAAGCTTTCTTT. Translated: CAWSVLGWEGGTEAFF.

V is TRBV25-1 and J is TRBJ2-5; 7 bases map to TRBD1. From germline, CDR1 is MGHDK and CDR2 SYGVNS. The length of the CDR3 is 15 residues. V lost 5 bases, J lost 4 bases, and 10 bases stayed unmatched. The CDR3 reads CASSPGQRAGETQYF. The CDR3, as DNA: TGTGCCAGCAGTCCGGGACAGAGGGCAGGAGAGACCCAGTACTTC.

The sample holds one count of this clone. The chain recombines TRBV7-2 with TRBJ2-7; the match to TRBD1 covers 9 bases. V lost 1 base, J lost 3 bases, and 1 base stayed unmatched. Germline assignment: CDR1 SGHTA and CDR2 FQGNSA. CDR3 length: 14 amino acids. CDR3 coding DNA: TGTGCCAGCAGCTTAGAGACAGGGGGCTACGAGCAGTACTTC. Translation gives CASSLETGGYEQYF.

The CDR3 spells CASSLDRGAGVSLYTEAFF. As DNA, the CDR3 is TGTGCCAGCAGCTTAGATCGGGGTGCGGGGGTGAGTCTATACACTGAAGCTTTCTTT. The chain employs TRBV11-2 and TRBJ1-1, with a possible D match to TRBD1 (5 bases). CDR1 SGHAT and CDR2 FQNNGV come from the germline V gene. This CDR3 has 19 amino acids. Deletions cut 0 bases from V and 3 bases from J, with 23 bases between.

This clone has more than one count but fewer than ten. V usage is TRBV4-3 and J usage is TRBJ2-7; TRBD2 is a possible D gene (5 bases). V was trimmed by 0 bases and J by 5 bases, leaving 17 bases between them. The germline V gene encodes CDR1 LGHNA and CDR2 YSLEER. The CDR3 runs to 16 residues. For the CDR3, the DNA is TGCGCCAGCAGCCAAGAACTGGCGAATACGGGGAACGAGCAGTACTTC. This codes for CASSQELANTGNEQYF.

This clone was observed a handful of times. The CDR3 region is CASSLQGGTNTIYF. CDR3 DNA sequence: TGTGCCAGCAGCCTCCAGGGGGGTACGAACACCATATATTTT. This chain links TRBV3-1 (or the pseudogene TRBV3-2) with TRBJ1-3, with TRBD1 matching over 7 bases. The CDR3 sequence is 14 residues long. From germline, CDR1 is LGHDT and CDR2 YNNKEL (reference sequence). V gave up 4 bases and J gave up 7 bases; unmatched junction bases: 7.

This clone was counted many times. The chain has TRBV5-1 and TRBJ2-2, with 8 bases identical to TRBD1. After removal of 4 bases from V and 3 bases from J, the junction contained 5 bases not matched to a gene. The CDR3 sequence is 15 residues long. Germline V gene data show CDR1 as SGHRS and CDR2 as YFSETQ. CDR3 amino acids: CASSQGTGYTGELFF. In DNA form, the CDR3 reads TGCGCCAGCAGCCAAGGGACAGGTTACACCGGGGAGCTGTTTTTT.

The chain couples TRBV10-3 to TRBJ1-1, with D tentatively TRBD1 (6 bases). V was cut by 6 bases and J by 1 base, with 12 bases left in between. The CDR3 length is 14 residues. Germline V lookup: CDR1 ENHRY, CDR2 SYGVKD. For the CDR3, the DNA is TGTGCCATCAGAACCGGGACACCGAACACTGAAGCTTTCTTT. This translates into CAIRTGTPNTEAFF.

This chain links TRBV28 with TRBJ2-5; 12 nucleotides align to TRBD2. The V gene's germline CDR1 is MDHEN and CDR2 SYDVKM. CDR3 length: 16 amino acids. J gave up 5 bases and V 2 bases, and 6 bases lay outside the gene matches. The CDR3 nucleotides read TGTGCCAGCAGTTTAGGTCTAGCGGGGGGGTTGGAGACCCAGTACTTC. Translating it yields CASSLGLAGGLETQYF. Based on the CDR3 plus reference TRBV28 and TRBJ2-5, the full variable domain is DVKVTQSSRYLVKRTGEKVFLECVQDMDHENMFWYRQDPGLGLRLIYFSYDVKMKEKGDIPEGYSVSREKKERFSLILESASTNQTSMYLCASSLGLAGGLETQYFGPGTRLLVL.

This chain links TRBV9 with TRBJ2-3; 11 bases line up with TRBD2. The junction had 6 bases not matched to a gene; V was cut back by 5 bases and J by 1 base. CDR1 and CDR2 (germline): SGDLS, YYNGEE. CDR3 length: 16 residues. In DNA form, the CDR3 reads TGTGCCAGCAGTGCCTTAGCGGGGGGGGGCACAGATACGCAGTATTTT. Translating gives CASSALAGGGTDTQYF. The full variable domain, with the rest looked up from reference TRBV9 and TRBJ2-3, is DSGVTQTPKHLITATGQRVTLRCSPRSGDLSVYWYQQSLDQGLQFLIQYYNGEERAKGNILERFSAQQFPDLHSELNLSSLELGDSALYFCASSALAGGGTDTQYFGPGTRLTVL.

This clone was seen a few times. The V call is TRBV6-2 or TRBV6-3, the J call TRBJ1-1, with 8 positions matching TRBD1. The CDR3 contains 15 residues. CDR1 and CDR2 (germline): MNHEY, SVGEGT. V shed 5 bases, J shed 1 base, and the junction held 6 bases outside the gene matches. Here the CDR3 reads CASSTTGTGNTEAFF. CDR3 sequence (DNA): TGTGCCAGCAGTACCACCGGGACAGGGAACACTGAAGCTTTCTTT.

This clone was recorded a few times. The V call is TRBV5-1, the J call TRBJ2-1; TRBD1 matches 7 bases. CDR1 and CDR2 from the germline V gene are SGHRS and YFSETQ. With 6 bases clipped from V and 4 bases from J, the junction kept 10 bases outside the gene matches. CDR3 length: 15 amino acids. The CDR3 loop reads CASTNDPGQYNEQFF. CDR3 in DNA: TGCGCCAGCACCAACGACCCGGGACAGTACAATGAGCAGTTCTTC.

The chain uses TRBV5-1 and TRBJ1-1; TRBD1 matches at 8 bases. Germline CDR1 is SGHRS and CDR2 is YFSETQ. The CDR3 has 14 amino acids. Germline trimming cut 4 bases from V and 5 bases from J; bases unmatched to any gene: 7. This CDR3 is CASSRGQGGTEAFF. As DNA, the CDR3 is TGCGCCAGCAGCCGTGGACAGGGCGGTACTGAAGCTTTCTTT.

The rearrangement uses TRBV6-6 and TRBJ1-1; D is perhaps TRBD1 (6 bases). CDR1 is MNHNY, CDR2 SVGAGI, per germline (reference sequence). This CDR3 is 14 amino acids long. Trimming took 2 bases from V and 1 from J, leaving 8 bases between them. The CDR3 region is CASSYRQANTEAFF. Here the CDR3 DNA reads TGTGCCAGCAGTTACCGACAGGCGAACACTGAAGCTTTCTTT.

At least ten counts were recorded for this clone. The chain couples TRBV7-9 to TRBJ1-5; no clear D gene. V lost 0 bases and J 4 bases, leaving 10 bases between the germline ends. The CDR3 covers 15 residues. Germline lookup yields CDR1 SEHNR and CDR2 FQNEAQ (reference sequence). The CDR3 loop is CASSLAGGVNQPQHF. Here the CDR3 DNA reads TGTGCCAGCAGCTTAGCAGGTGGAGTAAATCAGCCCCAGCATTTT.

Judged by abundance, this clone is medium-sized (0.01 to 0.1%). This chain uses TRBV30 with TRBJ1-2, with D perhaps TRBD1 (6 bases). Germline CDR1 GTSNPN, CDR2 SVGIG (reference sequence). The CDR3 runs to 14 residues. Trimming cost V 4 bases and J 2 bases, with 14 bases left between them. The CDR3 nucleotides are TGTGCCTGGACCTTGGCAGGGGCAAACTATGGCTACACCTTC. It specifies CAWTLAGANYGYTF.

The rearrangement joins TRBV27 to TRBJ1-4, with TRBD1 matching 9 bases. This CDR3 is built from 15 residues. The germline CDR1 and CDR2 sequences are MNHEY and SMNVEV (reference sequence). Trimming cost V 8 bases and J 2 bases; bases outside gene matches: 6. CDR3 nucleotide sequence: TGTGCCAGCCATACAGGGGGCGCGACTAATGAAAAACTGTTTTTT. Residues: CASHTGGATNEKLFF.

The chain is built from TRBV7-2 and TRBJ1-1, with 8 bases that match TRBD1. Trimming removed 0 bases from V and 6 bases from J; junction bases left unmatched: 15. CDR3 size: 18 residues. Germline CDR1 is SGHTA and CDR2 is FQGNSA. CDR3 residues: CASSLAPYRGDYSSEAFF. CDR3 DNA sequence: TGTGCCAGCAGCTTAGCCCCCTACAGGGGGGACTATTCCTCTGAAGCTTTCTTT.

This clone was counted a single time. The rearrangement joins TRBV28 to TRBJ2-1; 12 bases align to TRBD1. Germline trimming cut 7 bases from V and 7 bases from J; bases unmatched to any gene: 11. This CDR3 region has 16 residues. The germline CDR1 and CDR2 sequences are MDHEN and SYDVKM. The CDR3 loop is CASTPSSGQGANEQFF. The CDR3 DNA reads TGTGCCAGCACCCCGAGTTCGGGACAGGGGGCTAATGAGCAGTTCTTC.

This chain links TRBV7-3 with TRBJ2-5; the match to TRBD2 covers 10 bases. Germline V gene lookup returns CDR1 SGHTA and CDR2 FQGTGA. The V segment lost 1 base and the J segment 5 bases; nucleotides outside the gene matches: 4. The CDR3 extends over 15 amino acids. The CDR3 DNA reads TGTGCCAGCAGCTTAAGGAGCGGGGGGGTCGAGACCCAGTACTTC. Protein: CASSLRSGGVETQYF. The full variable domain, in which reference TRBV7-3 and TRBJ2-5 provide the parts outside the CDR3, is GAGVSQTPSNKVTEKGKYVELRCDPISGHTALYWYRQSLGQGPEFLIYFQGTGAADDSGLPNDRFFAVRPEGSVSTLKIQRTERGDSAVYLCASSLRSGGVETQYFGPGTRLLVL.